The next 20 T cell receptor beta chains were all read from a single sample in a study of glioma-infiltrating T cells after dendritic cell vaccination. The repertoire was sequenced with immunoSEQ multiplex PCR; TCRdb's copy has only in-frame clones and lacks some. Among tens of thousands of clones listed, 86% were seen once. Sequenced material: blood, taken before dendritic cell vaccination. The receptors were gathered from a human donor with glioblastoma.

The chain couples TRBV2 to TRBJ1-2; no definite D call. V lost 4 bases, J lost 5 bases, and 17 bases lay in between. The CDR3 contains 15 residues. The germline gives CDR1 SNHLY, CDR2 FYNNEI. Written as DNA, the CDR3 is TGTGCCAGCAGTGGGCTCAGCGAAAGGAAGTATGGCTACACCTTC. This codes for CASSGLSERKYGYTF.

This chain joins TRBV9 and TRBJ2-7, with D perhaps TRBD1 (5 bases). The CDR3 is 15 residues long. The ends were cut back, 0 bases at V and 0 bases at J, with 10 bases in the middle. Germline lookup yields CDR1 SGDLS and CDR2 YYNGEE. The CDR3 sequence: CASSVDPGSSYEQYF. For the CDR3, the DNA is TGTGCCAGCAGCGTAGATCCAGGGTCCTCCTACGAGCAGTACTTC.

The rearrangement joins TRBV5-1 to TRBJ2-1, with TRBD2 matching over 13 bases. Germline V lookup: CDR1 SGHRS, CDR2 YFSETQ. Trimming took 0 bases from V and 8 from J; bases not matched to a gene: 2. The CDR3 extends over 15 amino acids. DNA of the CDR3: TGCGCCAGCAGCTTGGAGGGACTAGCGGGATATGAGCAGTTCTTC. Translated, it gives CASSLEGLAGYEQFF.

The genes are TRBV6-5 and TRBJ1-2; possibly TRBD1 for D (6 bases). The CDR3 spans 12 residues. The V and J ends lost 5 bases and 8 bases respectively, with 12 bases between them. Germline assignment: CDR1 MNHEY and CDR2 SVGAGI. Here the CDR3 reads CASSLQGGGYTF. The CDR3 DNA reads TGTGCCAGCAGTCTACAGGGTGGCGGCTACACCTTC.

The chain recombines TRBV5-4 with TRBJ2-7, with 7 bases aligning to TRBD2. V was pared by 2 bases and J by 2 bases, with 7 bases of the junction left unmatched. The CDR3 covers 15 residues. CDR1 is SGHNT, CDR2 YYREEE, per germline (reference sequence). CDR3 sequence reads: CASSFDGTKPYEQYF. CDR3 bases: TGTGCCAGCAGCTTCGACGGGACTAAACCCTACGAGCAGTACTTC. The full variable domain, its missing parts supplied by reference TRBV5-4 and TRBJ2-7, is ETGVTQSPTHLIKTRGQQVTLRCSSQSGHNTVSWYQQALGQGPQFIFQYYREEENGRGNFPPRFSGLQFPNYSSELNVNALELDDSALYLCASSFDGTKPYEQYFGPGTRLTVT.

The chain joins TRBV29-1 to TRBJ1-4; 8 positions match TRBD1. CDR1 is SQVTM, CDR2 ANQGSEA, per germline. This CDR3 is built from 14 residues. J gave up 3 bases and V 7 bases, and 7 bases lay outside the gene matches. The CDR3 DNA follows: TGCAGCGCCGCCGGGACAGGTCCTAATGAAAAACTGTTTTTT. This encodes CSAAGTGPNEKLFF.

V and J are TRBV9 and TRBJ2-5, with 8 bases fitting TRBD2. Looked up from germline, CDR1 is SGDLS and CDR2 is YYNGEE. This CDR3 comprises 16 residues. V gave up 4 bases and J gave up 2 bases; unmatched junction bases: 10. For the CDR3, the DNA is TGTGCCAGCAGCTCTCGTCTGACGGGGGGGCAAGAGACCCAGTACTTC. It codes for CASSSRLTGGQETQYF.

The gene calls are TRBV6-6 and TRBJ1-1, with 10 bases identical to TRBD1. V was pared by 0 bases and J by 5 bases, with 3 bases of the junction left unmatched. Per the germline V gene, CDR1 is MNHNY and CDR2 is SVGAGI (reference sequence). This CDR3 comprises 15 residues. This chain's CDR3 is CASSYSGQGGTEAFF. The CDR3 DNA reads TGTGCCAGCAGTTACTCTGGACAGGGGGGGACTGAAGCTTTCTTT.

The chain has TRBV30 and TRBJ2-3; TRBD1 matches 9 bases. The length of the CDR3 is 18 residues. V was pared by 3 bases and J by 2 bases, with 15 bases of the junction left unmatched. Germline V lookup: CDR1 GTSNPN, CDR2 SVGIG (reference sequence). This chain's CDR3 is CAWRNPRQGVKATDTQYF. The CDR3 nucleotides read TGTGCCTGGAGGAACCCTCGACAGGGGGTGAAGGCCACAGATACGCAGTATTTT.

The rearrangement links TRBV6-5 to TRBJ1-4, with D perhaps matching TRBD1 (6 bases). Trimming left V 7 bases short and J 5 bases short, with 17 bases between. Germline V lookup: CDR1 MNHEY, CDR2 SVGAGI. This CDR3 has 15 amino acids. The CDR3 region is CASNPRGISNEKLFF. CDR3 in DNA: TGTGCCAGCAACCCGAGGGGGATTAGCAATGAAAAACTGTTTTTT.

The rearrangement links TRBV19 to TRBJ1-3, with TRBD1 as a possible D gene (5 bases). This CDR3 contains 14 residues. CDR1 and CDR2 from the germline V gene are LNHDA and SQIVND (reference sequence). V was pared by 9 bases and J by 0 bases, with 12 bases between. CDR3 amino acids: CASGTGPSGNTIYF. DNA of the CDR3: TGTGCCAGCGGTACAGGCCCCTCTGGAAACACCATATATTTT.

V gene TRBV6-5 combines with J gene TRBJ2-7, with D possibly being TRBD2 (5 bases). The CDR3 is made up of 16 amino acids. The germline gives CDR1 MNHEY, CDR2 SVGAGI. With 4 bases removed from V and 6 bases from J, the gap between germline ends came to 22 bases. CDR3 nucleotides: TGTGCCAGCAGTTCCAATCGGAACGCCTATCGGGGCGAGCAGTACTTC. This codes for CASSSNRNAYRGEQYF.

Ten or more counts support this clone. CDR3 DNA sequence: TGTGCCAGCAGCGGTGCTCAGACAGGTTTAAATGAAAAACTGTTTTTT. This gives the protein CASSGAQTGLNEKLFF. The chain employs TRBV9 and TRBJ1-4, with TRBD1 as a possible D gene (6 bases). The CDR3 runs to 16 residues. The V end lost 3 bases, the J end lost 5 bases, and 17 bases lay between the germline ends. Germline values: CDR1 SGDLS, CDR2 YYNGEE.

This chain uses TRBV29-1 with TRBJ2-7; no clear D gene. Germline V gene lookup returns CDR1 SQVTM and CDR2 ANQGSEA. V was trimmed by 1 base and J by 1 base, leaving 5 bases between them. This CDR3 contains 12 residues. The CDR3 DNA reads as TGCAGCGTTGAAGGGCAGTCCTACGAGCAGTACTTC. Encoded protein: CSVEGQSYEQYF.

V gene TRBV5-1 combines with J gene TRBJ1-1; possibly TRBD1 for D (5 bases). Germline CDR1 and CDR2: SGHRS and YFSETQ. Trimming removed 4 bases at V and 1 base at J, with 14 bases between. This CDR3 is 15 amino acids long. The chain's CDR3 is CASSGGVLGNTEAFF. The CDR3 nucleotides are TGCGCCAGCAGCGGGGGGGTGCTAGGGAACACTGAAGCTTTCTTT. The complete variable domain, with remaining parts taken from reference TRBV5-1 and TRBJ1-1, reads KAGVTQTPRYLIKTRGQQVTLSCSPISGHRSVSWYQQTPGQGLQFLFEYFSETQRNKGNFPGRFSGRQFSNSRSEMNVSTLELGDSALYLCASSGGVLGNTEAFFGQGTRLTVV.

This chain links TRBV5-4 with TRBJ1-1, with D possibly being TRBD1 (6 bases). V was cut by 4 bases and J by 3 bases, with 10 bases left in between. Germline CDR1 and CDR2: SGHNT and YYREEE (reference sequence). The CDR3 covers 13 residues. The CDR3 DNA reads as TGTGCCAGCAGCCTAGACAGGCACACTGAAGCTTTCTTT. Protein sequence: CASSLDRHTEAFF.

This sequence joins TRBV27 and TRBJ1-2; 7 bases map to TRBD1. The CDR3 runs 11 residues. Germline V CDR1 and CDR2: MNHEY, SMNVEV (reference sequence). J was trimmed by 8 bases and V by 6 bases; bases with no gene match: 3. DNA for the CDR3: TGTGCCAGCAGAACAGGGGACGGCTACACCTTC. Translation: CASRTGDGYTF.

The chain uses TRBV6-1 and TRBJ2-7; 9 bases are shared with TRBD2. Germline V gene lookup returns CDR1 MNHNS and CDR2 SASEGT. CDR3 length: 17 amino acids. The V and J ends lost 3 bases and 4 bases, in that order; junction bases with no gene match: 13. The CDR3 bases are TGTGCCAGCAGTGAGAGTACAGCGAGCGGGGGGATATACGAGCAGTACTTC. Translating it yields CASSESTASGGIYEQYF.

This clone was seen only a few times. The chain uses TRBV21-1 and TRBJ2-1; the D call of TRBD1 is as the table states it, not checked on the DNA. TRBV21-1 is assigned pseudogene status. The CDR3 spans 16 residues. The CDR3 sequence: CASSKLGTGGHNEQFF. The CDR3 DNA sequence: TGTGCCAGCAGCAAACTCGGGACAGGGGGGCACAATGAGCAGTTCTTC.

The rearrangement joins TRBV20-1 to TRBJ2-3; D is unresolved. The V gene's germline CDR1 is DFQATT and CDR2 SNEGSKA (reference sequence). This CDR3 spans 11 amino acids. The CDR3 DNA reads TGCAGCACAGAAGGTGGGGATACGCAGTATTTT. Translating it yields CSTEGGDTQYF.